Presented here are 26 T cell receptor beta chains from one specimen sequenced in a study of tissue T cells after allogeneic stem cell transplantation. The method was immunoSEQ multiplex PCR; TCRdb's version includes in-frame clones alone and lacks a portion of them. The sample has about 48,000 clones, less than 75% seen once. The material sequenced was sorted cells pooled from one or two spleens. These receptors all stem from a pool of C57BL/6 mice in good health.

This clone was recorded once. Mouse gene names and germline throughout. The sequenced fragment ends 1 residue before the CDR3 boundary, so the rest is inferred from the germline J gene. The genes are TRBV13-2 and TRBJ1-1; 9 bases match TRBD1. J was trimmed by 3 bases and V by 0 bases; bases with no gene match: 3. CDR1 is NNHNN, CDR2 SYGAGS, per germline (reference sequence). This CDR3 is built from 15 residues. This chain's CDR3 is CASGDDGQGYTEVFF. The CDR3 DNA, read in part, is TGTGCCAGCGGTGATGATGGACAGGGGTACACAGAAGTCTTC.

A word on this clone: Mouse names are used for the genes. The read ends 1 residue early relative to the CDR3; the germline J gene fills the gap. The V gene is TRBV31, the J gene TRBJ2-3; 10 bases match TRBD2. After removal of 0 bases from V and 2 bases from J, the junction contained 5 bases not matched to a gene. The CDR3 consists of 16 residues. Germline CDR1 and CDR2: GKSSPN and SITVG. The CDR3 loop is CAWSLGWGGLAETLYF. CDR3 DNA, as far as it was read: TGTGCCTGGAGTCTAGGCTGGGGGGGCCTTGCAGAAACGCTGTAT.

Comment on this clone: Mouse gene names apply. Read data end 1 residue before the CDR3 end; the end is taken from the germline J gene. This sequence joins TRBV13-1 and TRBJ2-1; 8 bases align to TRBD2. The CDR3 runs to 14 residues. V dropped 2 bases and J dropped 6; count of bases not matched to a gene: 4. Germline V lookup: CDR1 NSHNY, CDR2 SYGAGN. The sequenced part of the CDR3 DNA is TGTGCCAGCAGTGAGCCGGGGGGGCGTGCTGAGCAGTTC. This gives the protein CASSEPGGRAEQF. The whole CDR3 sequence reads CASSEPGGRAEQFF.

Points on this clone: Each gene name is a mouse one. The sequence runs out 1 residue before the end of the CDR3; the remainder is reconstructed from the germline J gene. The chain uses TRBV13-1 and TRBJ1-1; D uncertain. Germline values: CDR1 NSHNY, CDR2 SYGAGN. The CDR3 totals 12 residues. V gave up 0 bases and J gave up 4 bases, with 4 bases separating them. The CDR3 spells CASSDDITEVFF. CDR3 bases read: TGTGCCAGCAGTGATGACATCACAGAAGTCTTC.

Of note for this clone: The gene names here belong to mouse. The read ends 1 residue shy of where the CDR3 ends; the end is completed using the germline J gene. This chain joins TRBV31 and TRBJ2-3; TRBD1 aligns across 11 bases. Germline CDR1 and CDR2: GKSSPN and SITVG. V lost 2 bases to trimming and J lost 1 base; unmatched junction nucleotides: 5. This CDR3 spans 16 amino acids. CDR3 bases read: TGTGCCTGGAGTTCAGGACAGGGGGCGCGTGCAGAAACGCTGTAT. This translates into CAWSSGQGARAETLY. The complete CDR3 sequence is CAWSSGQGARAETLYF.

Concerning this clone itself: Gene labels here are mouse ones. The missing CDR3 end, 1 residue past where the read stops, is filled in from the germline J gene. The chain employs TRBV26 and TRBJ2-1, with TRBD1 matching over 12 bases. The CDR3 covers 15 residues. Germline trimming cut 4 bases from V and 5 bases from J; bases unmatched to any gene: 3. CDR1 is KGHPV and CDR2 is FQNQEV in the germline V gene (reference sequence). The DNA read from the CDR3 is TGTGCCAGCAGTCGGGGACAGGGGGCGAATGCTGAGCAGTTC. Encoded protein: CASSRGQGANAEQF. The whole CDR3 protein is CASSRGQGANAEQFF.

Worth noting for this clone: Mouse gene names and germline throughout. The read halts 1 residue ahead of the CDR3 end, with the missing end drawn from the germline J gene. The chain couples TRBV19 to TRBJ2-7, with D perhaps matching TRBD1 or TRBD2 (5 bases each). This CDR3 has 11 amino acids. V was trimmed by 3 bases and J by 7 bases, leaving 8 bases between them. CDR1 is FNHDT and CDR2 is SITEND in the germline V gene (reference sequence). The part of the CDR3 DNA that was read is TGTGCCAGCAGTAGGGGGATCGAACAGTAC. Translated: CASSRGIEQY. The entire CDR3 reads CASSRGIEQYF. Filled out from reference TRBV19 and TRBJ2-7, the complete variable domain reads GGIITQTPKFLIGQEGQKLTLKCQQNFNHDTMYWYRQDSGKGLRLIYYSITENDLQKGDLSEGYDASREKKSSFSLTVTSAQKNEMAVFLCASSRGIEQYFGPGTRLTVL.

This clone was seen more than once but under ten times. Germline and genes: mouse. CDR3 DNA, as far as it was read: TGTGCCAGCAGCCGGGACAGCTCCTATAATTCGCCCCTCTAC. Translating it yields CASSRDSSYNSPLY. The complete CDR3 sequence is CASSRDSSYNSPLYF. The rearrangement links TRBV2 to TRBJ1-6; TRBD1 matches 7 bases. The read is 1 residue too short to cover the CDR3 end, so that end is filled in from the germline J gene. TRBJ1-6 is annotated as an ORF whose role is uncertain. The V and J ends lost 4 bases and 1 base, in that order; junction bases with no gene match: 1. CDR3 length equals 15 residues. The germline CDR1 and CDR2 sequences are LGHNA and YSYQKL.

A remark on this clone: Gene labels here are mouse ones. Within the sample, other DNA sequences also encode this same CDR3. CDR3 bases read: TGTGCCTGGAGTCTAGGGGGAAACACAGAAGTCTTC. It translates to CAWSLGGNTEVF. The whole CDR3 is CAWSLGGNTEVFF. This chain connects TRBV31 to TRBJ1-1; possible D gene TRBD1, 6 bases. The CDR3 end is not reached by the read, which stops 1 residue before it; the germline J gene fills it in. Germline V lookup: CDR1 GKSSPN, CDR2 SITVG. CDR3 size: 13 residues. The germline V and J ends were trimmed by 0 bases and 1 base, with 6 bases remaining between them. Full variable domain (outside the CDR3, taken from reference TRBV31 and TRBJ1-1): AQTIHQWPVAEIKAVGSPLSLGCTIKGKSSPNLYWYWQATGGTLQQLFYSITVGQVESVVQLNLSASRPKDDQFILSTEKLLLSHSGFYLCAWSLGGNTEVFFGKGTRLTVV.

With regard to this clone: The genes and germline here are from mouse. Sequencing ends 1 residue short of the CDR3 end; the germline J gene provides the rest. The chain links TRBV16 to TRBJ2-4, with 10 bases identical to TRBD2. Germline V gene sequence: CDR1 SGHSA, CDR2 FRNQAP. CDR3 length: 14 amino acids. V was clipped by 4 bases and J by 4 bases; unmatched bases: 2. The CDR3 is CASSSDWGKNTLYF. The CDR3 bases that were read are TGTGCAAGCAGCTCGGACTGGGGGAAAAACACCTTGTAC.

As to this clone: Gene labels here are mouse ones. The read terminates 1 residue before the CDR3 end, so the remaining end is supplied by the germline J gene. This rearrangement joins TRBV3 to TRBJ2-5, with TRBD2 identical over 8 bases. Germline V gives CDR1 SNHLY, CDR2 FYNGKV (reference sequence). This CDR3 has 16 residues. V lost 5 bases to trimming and J lost 0 bases; unmatched junction nucleotides: 7. The DNA read from the CDR3 is TGTGCCAGCAGCCCCCGACTGGGGATTAACCAAGACACCCAGTAC. Translating gives CASSPRLGINQDTQY. The entire CDR3 reads CASSPRLGINQDTQYF.

As for this clone: Genes here carry mouse names. Read coverage stops 1 residue before the CDR3 terminus; the germline J gene supplies the remainder. The rearrangement links TRBV15 to TRBJ2-5; 9 nucleotides line up with TRBD2. J lost 7 bases, V lost 6 bases, and 5 bases had no gene match. Germline CDR1 is SGHND and CDR2 is FRSKSL. The CDR3 sequence is 13 residues long. CDR3 DNA, as far as it was read: TGTGCCAGCAGCCTTGGGGGGGCGCACACCCAGTAC. Translated: CASSLGGAHTQY. The entire CDR3 protein reads CASSLGGAHTQYF.

A remark on this clone: Gene and germline names: mouse. The read ends 1 residue before the CDR3 terminus; that terminus is restored from the germline J gene. The rearrangement joins TRBV31 to TRBJ1-1, with no clear D. There are 13 residues in the CDR3. Germline assignment: CDR1 GKSSPN and CDR2 SITVG. V lost 1 base, J lost 0 bases, and 6 bases lay in between. This CDR3 reads CAWSRGPNTEVFF. Partial CDR3 DNA: TGTGCCTGGAGTCGGGGTCCAAACACAGAAGTCTTC.

A remark on this clone: The gene symbols are mouse symbols. The read halts 1 residue ahead of the CDR3 end, with the missing end drawn from the germline J gene. V gene TRBV5 combines with J gene TRBJ1-1; 7 bases line up with TRBD1. CDR3 length equals 13 residues. Trimming at V came to 0 bases and at J to 7 bases, leaving 2 bases not matched to a gene. Per the germline V gene, CDR1 is LGHNA and CDR2 is YNLKQL (reference sequence). The DNA read from the CDR3 is TGTGCCAGCAGCCAAGATCCAGGGGGAGAAGTCTTC. As protein: CASSQDPGGEVF. The complete CDR3 sequence is CASSQDPGGEVFF.

Details on this clone: Gene names and germline match the mouse. Incomplete CDR3 DNA: TGTGCCAGCAGTCTCCGGGACAAAAACACAGAAGTCTTC. It specifies CASSLRDKNTEVF. The full-length CDR3 reads as CASSLRDKNTEVFF. The chain carries TRBV15 and TRBJ1-1; TRBD1 is a possible D gene (6 bases). From the germline J gene comes the end of the CDR3, since the read stops 1 residue before it. This CDR3 is 14 amino acids long. V lost 5 bases to trimming and J lost 1 base, with 11 bases between them. Germline V gene sequence: CDR1 SGHND, CDR2 FRSKSL.

On this clone: Mouse germline and gene names are used. The CDR3 end is not reached by the read, which stops 1 residue before it; the germline J gene fills it in. The chain links TRBV15 to TRBJ2-7, with 8 bases aligning to TRBD2. The V gene end was trimmed by 6 bases and the J gene end by 7 bases; junction bases not matched to a gene: 5. CDR1 and CDR2 from the germline V gene are SGHND and FRSKSL. The CDR3 is 12 amino acids. CDR3 amino acids: CASSPGGREQYF. CDR3 bases read: TGTGCCAGCAGCCCGGGGGGGCGGGAACAGTAC.

About this clone itself: Gene names follow the mouse nomenclature. The CDR3 end lies 1 residue beyond the end of the read and is filled in from the germline J gene. V and J are TRBV31 and TRBJ2-1; 9 bases are shared with TRBD2. J gave up 7 bases and V 4 bases, and 5 bases lay outside the gene matches. Germline CDR1 GKSSPN, CDR2 SITVG. This CDR3 has 13 amino acids. This CDR3 is CAWNGGAGAEQFF. CDR3 DNA (partial): TGTGCCTGGAATGGGGGGGCTGGCGCTGAGCAGTTC. The complete variable domain, with remaining parts taken from reference TRBV31 and TRBJ2-1, reads AQTIHQWPVAEIKAVGSPLSLGCTIKGKSSPNLYWYWQATGGTLQQLFYSITVGQVESVVQLNLSASRPKDDQFILSTEKLLLSHSGFYLCAWNGGAGAEQFFGPGTRLTVL.

Points on this clone: The genes are named according to mouse. Coverage ceases 1 residue before the CDR3 finishes, and the germline J gene fills in the end. The V call is TRBV3, the J call TRBJ1-3; a possible D gene is TRBD1 (6 bases). There are 13 residues in the CDR3. Germline CDR1 is SNHLY and CDR2 is FYNGKV (reference sequence). The V end lost 5 bases, the J end lost 4 bases, and 9 bases lay between the germline ends. The covered CDR3 bases are TGTGCCAGCAGCGCCGACAGGGGAAATACGCTCTAT. Translated: CASSADRGNTLY. The CDR3 in full is CASSADRGNTLYF.

Remarks on this clone: Genes and germline come from the mouse. The CDR3 end falls 1 residue outside the read, so it is completed with the germline J gene. The gene calls are TRBV12-1 and TRBJ1-4, with unresolved D. The V end lost 0 bases, the J end lost 1 base, and 8 bases lay between the germline ends. The CDR3 covers 15 residues. Germline V gene sequence: CDR1 SGHSN, CDR2 HYEKVE. CDR3: CASSLEPGSNERLFF. CDR3 DNA (partial): TGTGCCAGCTCTCTCGAGCCGGGTTCCAACGAAAGATTATTT.

This clone appeared a single time. Mouse gene names and germline throughout. The read stops 1 residue short of the end of the CDR3; the missing end is completed from the germline J gene. V is TRBV16 and J is TRBJ1-3; 7 bases are a match to TRBD1. CDR1 and CDR2 (germline): SGHSA, FRNQAP. Trimming at V came to 5 bases and at J to 2 bases, leaving 0 bases not matched to a gene. This CDR3 contains 13 residues. CDR3 region: CASSQGAGNTLYF. Incomplete CDR3 DNA: TGTGCAAGCAGCCAGGGGGCTGGAAATACGCTCTAT.

Concerning this clone itself: These gene names are mouse names. From the germline J gene comes the end of the CDR3, since the read stops 1 residue before it. This chain uses TRBV13-2 with TRBJ2-3; D is tentatively TRBD1 or TRBD2 (5 bases each). CDR1 is NNHNN, CDR2 SYGAGS, per germline (reference sequence). Trimming took 1 base from V and 2 from J, leaving 11 bases between them. The CDR3 is made up of 15 amino acids. CDR3 bases read: TGTGCCAGCGGTGATCAGGGACGGACTGCAGAAACGCTGTAT. Amino acids: CASGDQGRTAETLY. The entire CDR3 protein reads CASGDQGRTAETLYF.

Comment on this clone: One end of the junction does not line up with germline, which may come from a read error. The germline and genes are mouse ones. Read coverage stops 1 residue before the CDR3 terminus; the germline J gene supplies the remainder. The chain recombines TRBV2 with TRBJ2-5; 8 bases match TRBD2. The CDR3 has 15 amino acids. Germline CDR1 is LGHNA and CDR2 is YSYQKL. The CDR3: CASGQEGGAGDTQYF. CDR3 DNA (partial): TGTGCCAGCGGCCAAGAGGGGGGGGCGGGGGACACCCAGTAC.

Concerning this clone itself: Genes here carry mouse names. The read ends 1 residue early relative to the CDR3; the germline J gene fills the gap. The chain couples TRBV13-2 to TRBJ2-2; D unclear. Germline lookup yields CDR1 NNHNN and CDR2 SYGAGS (reference sequence). V was pared by 0 bases and J by 4 bases, with 10 bases between. This CDR3 contains 15 residues. The part of the CDR3 DNA that was read is TGTGCCAGCGGTGATGCACAGTTCCGCACCGGGCAGCTCTAC. Translation: CASGDAQFRTGQLY. The full-length CDR3 reads as CASGDAQFRTGQLYF.

About this clone: Germline and genes: mouse. The CDR3 extends 1 residue past the end of the read, so its final part is completed from the germline J gene. This chain uses TRBV13-2 with TRBJ1-2; no firm D call. The germline gives CDR1 NNHNN, CDR2 SYGAGS (reference sequence). V was clipped by 1 base and J by 0 bases, with 10 bases between them. The CDR3 is 15 residues long. The CDR3 DNA, read in part, is TGTGCCAGCGGTGATCCTGACAATGCAAACTCCGACTACACC. Translation gives CASGDPDNANSDYT. The full-length CDR3 reads as CASGDPDNANSDYTF.

Points on this clone: Gene names follow the mouse nomenclature. Read sequence stops 1 residue before the CDR3 end, and the germline J gene provides the missing end. J is TRBJ2-3 and V is TRBV15; D might be TRBD1 (6 bases). The V gene lost 6 bases and the J gene lost 0 bases, with 13 bases spanning the gap. The CDR3 totals 15 residues. CDR1 is SGHND, CDR2 FRSKSL, per germline. The CDR3 reads CASSYDRISAETLYF. The covered CDR3 bases are TGTGCCAGCAGCTATGACAGGATTAGTGCAGAAACGCTGTAT. Looking up the rest from reference TRBV15 and TRBJ2-3 gives the full variable domain: DAGVTQTPRHEVAEKGQTIILKCEPVSGHNDLFWYRQTKIQGLELLSYFRSKSLMEDGGAFKDRFKAEMLNSSFSTLKIQPTEPKDSAVYLCASSYDRISAETLYFGSGTRLTVL.

With regard to this clone: Genes here carry mouse names. The read terminates 1 residue before the CDR3 end, so the remaining end is supplied by the germline J gene. The V and J genes are TRBV13-2 and TRBJ2-1; 7 nucleotides match TRBD1. CDR1 and CDR2 from the germline V gene are NNHNN and SYGAGS (reference sequence). The CDR3 totals 16 residues. J lost 3 bases, V lost 0 bases, and 6 bases had no gene match. The CDR3 bases that were read are TGTGCCAGCGGTGATGCCCCGACAGGGTCCTATGCTGAGCAGTTC. Translation: CASGDAPTGSYAEQF. The entire CDR3 is CASGDAPTGSYAEQFF.